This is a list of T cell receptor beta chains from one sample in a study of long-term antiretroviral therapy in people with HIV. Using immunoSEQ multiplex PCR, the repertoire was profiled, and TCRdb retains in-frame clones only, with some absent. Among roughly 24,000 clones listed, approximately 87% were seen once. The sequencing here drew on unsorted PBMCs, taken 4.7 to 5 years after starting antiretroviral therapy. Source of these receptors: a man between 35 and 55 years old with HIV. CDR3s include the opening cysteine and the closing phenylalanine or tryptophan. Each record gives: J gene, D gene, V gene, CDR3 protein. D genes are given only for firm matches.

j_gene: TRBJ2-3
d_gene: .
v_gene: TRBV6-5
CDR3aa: CASSYYPGRDTQYF

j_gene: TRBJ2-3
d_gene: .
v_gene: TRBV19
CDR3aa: CASSVGTGNTDTQYF

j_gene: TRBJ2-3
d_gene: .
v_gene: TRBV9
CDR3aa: CASSVDGHLTDTQYF

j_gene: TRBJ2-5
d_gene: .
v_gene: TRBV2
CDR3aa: CASSEALAWDDTETQYF

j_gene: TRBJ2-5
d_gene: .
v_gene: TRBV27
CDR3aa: CASSNLQETQYF

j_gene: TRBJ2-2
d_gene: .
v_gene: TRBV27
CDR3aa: CASSVGGRELFF

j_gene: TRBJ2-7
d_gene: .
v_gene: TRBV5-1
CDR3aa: CASSPGGYEQYF

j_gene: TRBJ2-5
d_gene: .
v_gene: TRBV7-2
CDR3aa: CASSLLAGARETQYF

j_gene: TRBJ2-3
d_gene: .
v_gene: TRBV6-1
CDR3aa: CASSEELGGGTDTQYF

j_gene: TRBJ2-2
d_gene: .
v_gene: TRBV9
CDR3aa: CASSVATGWELFF

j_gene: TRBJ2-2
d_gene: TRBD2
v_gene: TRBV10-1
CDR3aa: CANGLAGDGELFF

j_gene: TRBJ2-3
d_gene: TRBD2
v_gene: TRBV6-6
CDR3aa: CASSKLAGGPKGTQYF

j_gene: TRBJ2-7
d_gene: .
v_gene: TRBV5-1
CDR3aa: CASSLWEIPHEQYF

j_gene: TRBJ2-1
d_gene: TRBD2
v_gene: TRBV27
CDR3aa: CASSLSRGLAPNNEQFF

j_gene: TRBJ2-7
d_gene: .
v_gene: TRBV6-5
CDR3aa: CASSYSISLGFEQYF

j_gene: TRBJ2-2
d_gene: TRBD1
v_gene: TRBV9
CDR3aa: CVSSPGTGDGELFF

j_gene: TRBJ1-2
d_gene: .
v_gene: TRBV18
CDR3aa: CASSPLVRDGYTF

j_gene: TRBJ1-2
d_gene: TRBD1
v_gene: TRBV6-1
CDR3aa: CASSGIPQGAEGYTF

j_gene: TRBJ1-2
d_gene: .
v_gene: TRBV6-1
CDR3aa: CASSDALAGYGYTF

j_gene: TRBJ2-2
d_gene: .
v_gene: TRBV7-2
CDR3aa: CASSLGHLRAGELFF

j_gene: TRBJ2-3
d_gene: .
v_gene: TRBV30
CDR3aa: CAWSTTDTQYF

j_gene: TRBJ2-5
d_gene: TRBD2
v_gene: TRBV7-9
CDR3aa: CASSLKPGLQETQYF

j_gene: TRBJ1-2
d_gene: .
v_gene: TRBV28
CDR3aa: CASSEKGLSQPDYYGYTF

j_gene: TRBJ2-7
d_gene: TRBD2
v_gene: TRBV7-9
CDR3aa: CASSPAGGGTYEQYF

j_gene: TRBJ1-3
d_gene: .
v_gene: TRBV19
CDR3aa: CASSLVSGNTIYF